The rows below give T cell receptor beta chains drawn from one sample of a study of beta chain features in type 1 diabetes. Sequencing was performed with immunoSEQ multiplex PCR; in TCRdb, only in-frame clones are kept and a portion is missing. The table shows around 120,000 clones, with roughly a sixth occurring only once. Sequenced sample: central memory CD4+ T cells from blood. These TCRs come from a young man with type 1 diabetes. CDR3s include the opening cysteine and the closing phenylalanine or tryptophan. A D gene is named only where the DNA matches it firmly. Some rows have no size entry. The others give once, few or many, or a class for an expanded clone.

CDR3aa	CDR3nt	j_gene	abundance	v_gene	d_gene
CACQQGNQPQHF	TGTGCCTGTCAACAGGGAAATCAGCCCCAGCATTTT	TRBJ1-5	few	TRBV30	.
CASSAGTEAFF	TGCGCCAGCAGCGCAGGCACTGAAGCTTTCTTT	TRBJ1-1	.	TRBV4-3	.
CATSRDRGKDEKLFF	TGTGCCACCAGCAGAGACAGGGGGAAGGATGAAAAACTGTTTTTT	TRBJ1-4	few	TRBV15	TRBD1
CASSPRLAGVDTQYF	TGTGCCAGCAGTCCGCGACTAGCGGGAGTTGATACGCAGTATTTT	TRBJ2-3	few	TRBV27	TRBD2
CASRRRVTGAKGYEQYF	TGTGCCAGTAGGCGACGAGTAACCGGGGCGAAGGGCTACGAGCAGTACTTC	TRBJ2-7	.	TRBV19	.
CASSLFGQGNNYGYTF	TGTGCCAGCAGCTTATTTGGACAGGGGAATAACTATGGCTACACCTTC	TRBJ1-2	.	TRBV7-3	TRBD1
CASSSDQGQTQYF	TGTGCCAGCAGCTCCGACCAAGGGCAGACCCAGTACTTC	TRBJ2-5	.	TRBV7-2	.
CASSWDFQETQYF	TGTGCCAGCAGCTGGGACTTCCAAGAGACCCAGTACTTC	TRBJ2-5	.	TRBV7-2	.
CASSANRDRRSPLHF	TGTGCCAGCAGCGCAAACCGGGACAGGAGGTCACCCCTCCACTTT	TRBJ1-6	few	TRBV9	TRBD1
CSVEQGATDTQYF	TGCAGCGTGGAACAGGGGGCCACAGATACGCAGTATTTT	TRBJ2-3	.	TRBV29-1	TRBD1
CASSEDGSADTQYF	TGTGCCAGCAGTGAAGACGGGTCCGCAGATACGCAGTATTTT	TRBJ2-3	few	TRBV25-1	.
CASRDNTDTQYF	TGTGCCAGCAGGGACAACACAGATACGCAGTATTTT	TRBJ2-3	many	TRBV2	.
CASSDSQGSYEQYF	TGTGCCAGCAGTGACTCACAGGGTTCCTACGAGCAGTACTTC	TRBJ2-7	many	TRBV25-1	.
CASRQASTGIYYGYTF	TGTGCCAGCAGACAGGCCAGCACAGGGATCTACTATGGCTACACCTTC	TRBJ1-2	few	TRBV6-6	.
CASSPPGEGTLHF	TGTGCCAGCTCACCACCGGGGGAAGGGACCCTCCACTTT	TRBJ1-6	few	TRBV18	.
CASSSHGPGGNSPLHF	TGTGCCAGCAGCTCCCACGGTCCCGGGGGGAATTCACCCCTCCACTTT	TRBJ1-6	.	TRBV7-8	.
CASSLLAGPSSYEQYF	TGCGCCAGCAGCCTACTAGCGGGGCCGAGCTCCTACGAGCAGTACTTC	TRBJ2-7	many	TRBV7-9	TRBD2
CASSPQSIADEQYF	TGTGCCAGCTCACCACAGTCAATTGCGGACGAGCAGTACTTC	TRBJ2-7	few	TRBV18	.
CASSPTLTDTQYF	TGTGCCAGCAGCCCAACCCTCACAGATACGCAGTATTTT	TRBJ2-3	few	TRBV7-2	.
CASSSQGASAKNIQYF	TGTGCCAGCAGTTCACAGGGGGCCTCGGCCAAAAACATTCAGTACTTC	TRBJ2-4	.	TRBV6-6	TRBD1
CAWTAGTSGSGFPQYF	TGTGCCTGGACCGCTGGGACTAGCGGGTCAGGGTTCCCGCAGTATTTT	TRBJ2-3	.	TRBV30	TRBD2
CASSPPGRAKHNEQFF	TGCGCCAGCAGCCCCCCGGGGCGGGCCAAGCACAATGAGCAGTTCTTC	TRBJ2-1	.	TRBV4-1	.
CASSQSNSGNTIYF	TGTGCCAGCAGCCAATCCAACTCTGGAAACACCATATATTTT	TRBJ1-3	few	TRBV14	.
CASRDLGQGREKLFF	TGTGCCAGCCGGGACCTGGGACAGGGCCGTGAAAAACTGTTTTTT	TRBJ1-4	few	TRBV27	TRBD1
CASSLALSETQYF	TGTGCCAGCAGCCTTGCTCTGAGCGAGACCCAGTACTTC	TRBJ2-5	.	TRBV9	.
CASSISQETQYF	TGTGCCAGTAGTATCTCACAAGAGACCCAGTACTTC	TRBJ2-5	few	TRBV19	.
CASSYSLGTGYYEQYF	TGTGCCAGCAGTTACTCACTTGGGACAGGGTACTACGAGCAGTACTTC	TRBJ2-7	many	TRBV6-5	TRBD1
CASSQDPAAAGANTEAFF	TGCGCCAGCAGCCAAGATCCAGCCGCCGCCGGGGCGAACACTGAAGCTTTCTTT	TRBJ1-1	.	TRBV4-3	.
CASSQGPGGQGGDTQYF	TGCGCCAGCAGCCAGGGCCCGGGGGGGCAGGGAGGAGATACGCAGTATTTT	TRBJ2-3	few	TRBV4-1	TRBD2
CASSQGEGAQSDTQYF	TGCGCCAGCAGCCAAGGGGAGGGAGCCCAGTCAGATACGCAGTATTTT	TRBJ2-3	few	TRBV4-3	TRBD2
CASSTGLRIASYNSPLHF	TGTGCCAGCAGCACGGGACTAAGGATCGCTTCCTATAATTCACCCCTCCACTTT	TRBJ1-6	.	TRBV7-8	.
CAWSVGGEEETQYF	TGTGCCTGGAGTGTAGGGGGGGAGGAAGAGACCCAGTACTTC	TRBJ2-5	many	TRBV30	.
CSVYGTGGEGTQYF	TGCAGCGTCTACGGGACAGGGGGCGAGGGGACCCAGTACTTC	TRBJ2-5	.	TRBV29-1	TRBD1
CASSLRIGVQETQYF	TGTGCCAGCAGTTTGCGTATTGGGGTCCAAGAGACCCAGTACTTC	TRBJ2-5	few	TRBV28	.
CATTGGYNEQFF	TGTGCCACCACAGGGGGCTACAATGAGCAGTTCTTC	TRBJ2-1	.	TRBV25-1	TRBD1
CASSSPAAGHYGYTF	TGTGCCAGCAGTTCCCCCGCAGCGGGCCACTATGGCTACACCTTC	TRBJ1-2	.	TRBV27	.
CASSQAATGAIQETQYF	TGCGCCAGCAGCCAAGCCGCGACAGGGGCGATCCAAGAGACCCAGTACTTC	TRBJ2-5	.	TRBV4-3	TRBD1
CASGPASTDTQYF	TGTGCCAGCGGTCCAGCGAGCACAGATACGCAGTATTTT	TRBJ2-3	.	TRBV9	.
CAWGGTGWREQYF	TGTGCCTGGGGAGGGACAGGGTGGCGCGAGCAGTACTTC	TRBJ2-7	.	TRBV30	TRBD1
CASSPGTGSSYEQYF	TGTGCCAGCAGCCCCGGGACTGGGAGCTCCTACGAGCAGTACTTC	TRBJ2-7	.	TRBV6-5	.
CASSHGVAGPTDTQYF	TGTGCCAGCAGCCACGGGGTAGCGGGCCCTACAGATACGCAGTATTTT	TRBJ2-3	many	TRBV14	TRBD2
CASSLPSRDKLYEQYF	TGTGCCAGCAGTTTGCCAAGCCGGGATAAACTCTACGAGCAGTACTTC	TRBJ2-7	.	TRBV28	.
CASSLASGSRNTGELFF	TGTGCTAGCAGCTTAGCTAGCGGGAGTAGGAACACCGGGGAGCTGTTTTTT	TRBJ2-2	.	TRBV7-7	TRBD2
CASATGGSVTEAFF	TGTGCCAGCGCAACAGGGGGATCGGTCACTGAAGCTTTCTTT	TRBJ1-1	.	TRBV6-5	TRBD1
CASGGITDDYGYTF	TGTGCCAGTGGGGGGATCACTGACGACTATGGCTACACCTTC	TRBJ1-2	.	TRBV19	.
CASSLGLAPASSYNEQFF	TGTGCCAGCAGCTTGGGGCTAGCGCCCGCCAGCTCCTACAATGAGCAGTTCTTC	TRBJ2-1	.	TRBV5-8	.
CASSWTGGSTGELFF	TGTGCCAGCAGTTGGACAGGGGGGAGCACCGGGGAGCTGTTTTTT	TRBJ2-2	few	TRBV2	TRBD1
CASSEPGTGGEEQYF	TGTGCCAGCAGCGAACCCGGGACAGGGGGGGAGGAGCAGTACTTC	TRBJ2-7	.	TRBV5-6	TRBD1
CASSISSGIAKNIQYF	TGTGCCAGTAGTATATCTAGCGGGATAGCCAAAAACATTCAGTACTTC	TRBJ2-4	few	TRBV19	TRBD2
CASTRDYGYTF	TGTGCCAGCACTAGAGACTATGGCTACACCTTC	TRBJ1-2	.	TRBV6-1	.